One and the same sample provided the 18 T cell receptor beta chains below, sequenced in a study of blood T cells in healthy people across ages. Combining a sample-barcoded 5' primer with a J-beta primer mix, a second PCR ran for roughly 7 to 12 cycles. TCRdb called the 5' RACE reads again in MiXCR, with one record for every CDR3 protein. The sample lists over a million distinct CDR3 sequences; approximately 40% were seen once. Sequenced material: blood. The receptors derive from a woman between 18 and 29 years old in good health.

V is TRBV7-8 and J is TRBJ2-3; D gene uncertain. Germline loops: CDR1 SGHVS, CDR2 FQNEAQ. V was pared by 5 bases and J by 11 bases, with 17 bases between. The CDR3 contains 13 residues. The CDR3 bases are TGTGCCAGCAGCCAATTCCCCCGTGGCAGGCAGTATTTT. It is translated as CASSQFPRGRQYF. The full variable domain, rest sourced from reference TRBV7-8 and TRBJ2-3, is GAGVSQSPRYKVAKRGQDVALRCDPISGHVSLFWYQQALGQGPEFLTYFQNEAQLDKSGLPSDRFFAERPEGSVSTLKIQRTQQEDSAVYLCASSQFPRGRQYFGPGTRLTVL.

The chain links TRBV3-1 to TRBJ1-1; D is possibly TRBD1 (5 bases). CDR1 is LGHDT, CDR2 YNNKEL, per germline (reference sequence). CDR3 length equals 14 residues. V was shortened by 4 bases and J by 5 bases, with 14 bases between the two germline ends. The CDR3 protein is CASSRRGRETEAFF. As DNA, the CDR3 is TGTGCCAGCAGCCGAAGGGGCAGGGAAACTGAAGCTTTCTTT.

The gene calls are TRBV20-1 and TRBJ2-1; D may be TRBD1 or TRBD2 (6 bases each). The CDR3 has 15 residues. V lost 0 bases and J 7 bases, leaving 16 bases between the germline ends. CDR1 and CDR2 from the germline V gene are DFQATT and SNEGSKA (reference sequence). CDR3 in amino acids: CSARDPGADYNEQFF. CDR3 coding DNA: TGCAGTGCTAGAGACCCAGGGGCGGACTATAATGAGCAGTTCTTC.

This clonotype has only a few counts. A read error may produce the germline difference seen at one junction end. V gene TRBV29-1 combines with J gene TRBJ2-7; 12 bases fit TRBD2. Germline lookup yields CDR1 SQVTM and CDR2 ANQGSEA. The CDR3 runs 15 residues. This CDR3 is CSAEARLAGDYEQYF. The CDR3 coding sequence is TGCAGCGCTGAAGCCCGACTAGCGGGAGACTACGAGCAGTACTTC.

As for this clonotype: Mismatch with germline at one junction end may stem from a read error. The V gene is TRBV7-7, the J gene TRBJ2-1, with 7 bases aligning to TRBD2. This CDR3 region has 16 residues. CDR1 is SSHAT, CDR2 FNYEAQ, per germline (reference sequence). CDR3 protein: CASSWESGVDYNEQFF. DNA for the CDR3: TGTGCTAGCAGCTGGGAGAGCGGGGTCGACTACAATGAGCAGTTCTTC.

The V gene is TRBV6-2 or TRBV6-3, the J gene TRBJ1-1; D remains unclear. Germline V lookup: CDR1 MNHEY, CDR2 SVGEGT. This CDR3 has 12 residues. Deletions cut 7 bases from V and 1 base from J, with 7 bases between. The CDR3 nucleotides are TGTGCCAGCAAAAGGGCGAACACTGAAGCTTTCTTT. As protein: CASKRANTEAFF.

The genes are TRBV12-3 or TRBV12-4 and TRBJ2-6; D is perhaps TRBD1 (6 bases). The CDR3 has 15 residues. V lost 7 bases to trimming and J lost 4 bases, with 14 bases between them. DNA of the CDR3: TGTGCCAGCAACCCAACAGGGAAAGGGGCCAACGTCCTGACTTTC. Translating gives CASNPTGKGANVLTF.

CDR3 nucleotide sequence: TGCAGTCCGGGGGGCGGGAGGGCCACAGATACGCAGTATTTT. This encodes CSPGGGRATDTQYF. The chain uses TRBV20-1 and TRBJ2-3; TRBD2 matches at 9 bases. CDR1 and CDR2 from the germline V gene are DFQATT and SNEGSKA (reference sequence). Losses at the gene ends were 8 bases for V and 2 bases for J; bases not matched to a gene: 8. The CDR3 covers 14 residues.

Ten or more counts support this clonotype. The germline gene is not matched at one end of the junction; a read error may be the cause. The chain carries TRBV4-1 and TRBJ2-2, with D possibly TRBD1 on 5 matching bases. Germline-derived CDR1 and CDR2 are MGHRA and YSYEKL. CDR3 length: 14 amino acids. The CDR3 region is CASSRGQNTGELFF. CDR3 nucleotide sequence: TGTGCCAGCAGCCGAGGACAGAACACCGGGGAGCTGTTTTTT.

V is TRBV25-1 and J is TRBJ1-6; D is possibly TRBD1 (6 bases). Germline V gene sequence: CDR1 MGHDK, CDR2 SYGVNS. Trimming removed 3 bases at V and 0 bases at J, with 6 bases between. This CDR3 region has 15 residues. CDR3 in DNA: TGTGCCAGCAGTGACAGGGGCTCCTATAATTCACCCCTCCACTTT. This sequence encodes CASSDRGSYNSPLHF.

A few counts support this clonotype. The chain couples TRBV7-2 to TRBJ2-5; 10 positions agree with TRBD1. This CDR3 is 14 amino acids long. The J segment lost 5 bases and the V segment lost 5 bases, leaving 5 bases of the junction unmatched. Germline CDR1 reads SGHTA; CDR2 reads FQGNSA. The CDR3 bases are TGTGCCAGCAGCCTCTGGACAGGGGGGGAGACCCAGTACTTC. Translating it yields CASSLWTGGETQYF.

There are a few counts of this clonotype. The chain recombines TRBV5-1 with TRBJ1-2; 7 bases are a match to TRBD1. Per germline, CDR1 SGHRS and CDR2 YFSETQ. Trimming at V came to 4 bases and at J to 4 bases, leaving 10 bases not matched to a gene. The CDR3 runs to 15 residues. The CDR3 region is CASSVQTTGIYGYTF. In nucleotides, the CDR3 is TGCGCCAGCAGCGTACAAACGACAGGGATCTATGGCTACACCTTC.

In its sample, this clonotype was seen a few times. V usage is TRBV4-1 and J usage is TRBJ1-5; TRBD1 aligns across 7 bases. The CDR3 covers 14 residues. V gave up 1 base and J gave up 5 bases; unmatched junction bases: 2. Germline-derived CDR1 and CDR2 are MGHRA and YSYEKL. Here the CDR3 DNA reads TGCGCCAGCAGCCAAGTTGACAGGGATCAGCCCCAGCATTTT. Its protein product is CASSQVDRDQPQHF.

The J gene is TRBJ1-2, the V gene TRBV9; no clear D. Germline V lookup: CDR1 SGDLS, CDR2 YYNGEE. CDR3 length equals 15 residues. V dropped 2 bases and J dropped 8 bases, with 19 bases sitting between them. The CDR3 DNA is TGTGCCAGCAGCGTTCCCCCGACACTCCAAGGGGGCTACACCTTC. This codes for CASSVPPTLQGGYTF.

The gene calls are TRBV12-3 or TRBV12-4 and TRBJ1-2; D call uncertain. This CDR3 has 13 amino acids. Deletions cut 1 base from V and 6 bases from J, with 9 bases between. CDR3 bases: TGTGCCAGCAGTTTAGGGACCCCTCATGGCTACACCTTC. Residues: CASSLGTPHGYTF.

This clonotype appeared once. The J gene is TRBJ1-2, the V gene TRBV27; D uncertain. This CDR3 is built from 17 residues. Germline CDR1 is MNHEY and CDR2 is SMNVEV (reference sequence). The germline V and J ends were trimmed by 6 bases and 4 bases, with 24 bases remaining between them. This CDR3 is CASRGLRANEISYGYTF. The DNA of the CDR3 is TGTGCCAGCAGGGGATTGAGAGCAAATGAGATATCCTATGGCTACACCTTC.

The chain combines TRBV19 with TRBJ2-5, with D possibly TRBD1 on 6 matching bases. CDR1 is LNHDA, CDR2 SQIVND, per germline (reference sequence). Trimming removed 6 bases at V and 5 bases at J, with 16 bases between. The CDR3 contains 14 residues. The CDR3 coding sequence is TGTGCCAGTAGCCTAGGGACAAGTGTGGAGACCCAGTACTTC. This codes for CASSLGTSVETQYF.

The chain is built from TRBV3-1 and TRBJ2-2, with D tentatively TRBD2 (5 bases). The CDR3 extends over 18 amino acids. The germline V gene has CDR1 LGHDT and CDR2 YNNKEL (reference sequence). V lost 0 bases to trimming and J lost 7 bases, with 21 bases between them. The CDR3 DNA reads as TGTGCCAGCAGCCAAGATAGGGCAGCGGACTCTTGGGGCGGGGAGCTGTTTTTT. Its translation: CASSQDRAADSWGGELFF. Filled out from reference TRBV3-1 and TRBJ2-2, the complete variable domain reads DTAVSQTPKYLVTQMGNDKSIKCEQNLGHDTMYWYKQDSKKFLKIMFSYNNKELIINETVPNRFSPKSPDKAHLNLHINSLELGDSAVYFCASSQDRAADSWGGELFFGEGSRLTVL.